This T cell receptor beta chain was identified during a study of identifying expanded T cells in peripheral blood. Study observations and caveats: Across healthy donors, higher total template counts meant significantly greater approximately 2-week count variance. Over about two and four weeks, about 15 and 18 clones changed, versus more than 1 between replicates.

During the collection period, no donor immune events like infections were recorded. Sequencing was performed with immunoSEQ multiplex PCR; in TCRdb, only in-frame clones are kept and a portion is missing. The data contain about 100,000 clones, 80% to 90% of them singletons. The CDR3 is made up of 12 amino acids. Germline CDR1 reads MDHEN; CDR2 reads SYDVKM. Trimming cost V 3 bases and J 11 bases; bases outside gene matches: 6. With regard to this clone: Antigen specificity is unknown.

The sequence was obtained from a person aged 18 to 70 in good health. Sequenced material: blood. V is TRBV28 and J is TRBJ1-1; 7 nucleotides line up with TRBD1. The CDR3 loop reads CASSFDRVGAFF. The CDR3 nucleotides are TGTGCCAGCAGTTTTGACAGGGTTGGGGCTTTCTTT.